Shown below are 9 T cell receptor beta chains from a single sample sequenced in a study of blood T cell repertoires in COVID-19. The assay was immunoSEQ multiplex PCR, and TCRdb's table has in-frame clones only and misses some. Of 110,000 to 150,000 clones listed, 80% to 85% are singletons. The material sequenced was peripheral blood. The receptors here all came from a human donor in a cohort sampled during active COVID-19.

J is TRBJ1-1 and V is TRBV3-1 (or the pseudogene TRBV3-2); D unresolved. Germline lookup yields CDR1 LGHDT and CDR2 YNNKEL (reference sequence). This CDR3 is 12 amino acids long. The V end lost 0 bases, the J end lost 7 bases, and 6 bases lay between the germline ends. The CDR3 loop reads CASSQDRLEAFF. The CDR3 bases are TGTGCCAGCAGCCAAGACAGGCTTGAAGCTTTCTTT.

The J gene is TRBJ2-4, the V gene TRBV11-3; a possible D gene is TRBD1 (6 bases). CDR1 and CDR2 from the germline V gene are SGHNT and YENEEA. The CDR3 consists of 20 residues. Trimming took off 7 bases at V and 1 base at J, with 29 bases between the two ends. The CDR3 bases are TGTGCCAGCATTCAGAACCCCGGGACACCCCGGTTCCGGGCCAAAAACATTCAGTACTTC. Translated: CASIQNPGTPRFRAKNIQYF.

The chain recombines TRBV4-2 with TRBJ2-7; D perhaps matches TRBD2 (6 bases). Trimming removed 4 bases at V and 5 bases at J, with 15 bases between. Germline V lookup: CDR1 LGHNA, CDR2 YNFKEQ. The CDR3 is made up of 14 amino acids. DNA for the CDR3: TGTGCCAGCAGCCGGGAGGACCGGGGCCACGAGCAGTACTTC. Translated, it gives CASSREDRGHEQYF.

This chain uses TRBV29-1 with TRBJ1-2; D perhaps matches TRBD1 (5 bases). Deletions cut 1 base from V and 5 bases from J, with 8 bases between. This CDR3 region has 12 residues. CDR1 is SQVTM and CDR2 is ANQGSEA in the germline V gene. For the CDR3, the DNA is TGCAGCGTTGAAGTCGACAGTTATGGCTACACCTTC. Its protein is CSVEVDSYGYTF.

The gene calls are TRBV5-5 and TRBJ2-1, with 11 positions matching TRBD2. Germline loops: CDR1 SGHKS, CDR2 YYEKEE (reference sequence). J gave up 4 bases and V 2 bases, and 8 bases lay outside the gene matches. The CDR3 is made up of 17 amino acids. The CDR3 sequence: CASSFQSTSGGYNEQFF. Here the CDR3 DNA reads TGTGCCAGCAGCTTCCAAAGCACTAGCGGGGGTTACAATGAGCAGTTCTTC.

The chain carries TRBV21-1 and TRBJ2-3; the table's TRBD1 call for D was not verified on the DNA. TRBV21-1 is a documented pseudogene. This CDR3 is 15 amino acids long. Written as DNA, the CDR3 is TGTGCCAGCAGCAAAGGGCGGACAGGGGCAGATACGCAGTATTTT. Translating gives CASSKGRTGADTQYF.

The rearrangement joins TRBV5-4 to TRBJ2-6; 8 bases are a match to TRBD1. The ends lost 4 bases at V and 6 bases at J; junction bases unmatched: 6. This CDR3 comprises 15 residues. Germline V gene sequence: CDR1 SGHNT, CDR2 YYREEE (reference sequence). In DNA, the CDR3 is TGTGCCAGCAGCCCTACAGGGGGGACGGCCAACGTCCTGACTTTC. Translated: CASSPTGGTANVLTF.

This chain uses TRBV7-9 with TRBJ2-2, with a tentative D call TRBD1 (5 bases). The CDR3 runs 14 residues. V lost 4 bases and J 2 bases, leaving 8 bases between the germline ends. In germline, CDR1 is SEHNR, CDR2 FQNEAQ (reference sequence). The CDR3 DNA reads as TGTGCCAGCAGCTCGACAGAAAACACCGGGGAGCTGTTTTTT. The encoded protein is CASSSTENTGELFF.

The V and J genes are TRBV6-6 and TRBJ2-2; D remains unclear. CDR3 length: 15 residues. The germline V and J ends were trimmed by 5 bases and 4 bases, with 14 bases remaining between them. From germline, CDR1 is MNHNY and CDR2 SVGAGI (reference sequence). The CDR3 region has the DNA TGTGCCAGCAGTGGGTGGTATTCGGGCACCGGGGAGCTGTTTTTT. Its translation is CASSGWYSGTGELFF.